The 12 T cell receptor beta chains given below trace back to one sample, sequenced in a study of blood T cell repertoires in COVID-19. Sequencing was performed with immunoSEQ multiplex PCR; in TCRdb, only in-frame clones are kept and a portion is missing. The sample has more than 250,000 clones, roughly 84% seen once. Sequences were obtained from peripheral blood. These receptors all stem from a man aged 45-65 years with active or convalescent COVID-19.

The chain carries TRBV24-1 and TRBJ1-2; the match to TRBD1 covers 12 bases. Trimming cost V 3 bases and J 4 bases; bases outside gene matches: 5. Germline-derived CDR1 and CDR2 are KGHDR and SFDVKD. The CDR3 is 16 residues long. CDR3 sequence reads: CATSDTPGQGAYGYTF. The CDR3 DNA follows: TGTGCCACCAGTGATACACCGGGACAGGGGGCCTATGGCTACACCTTC.

The chain carries TRBV10-3 and TRBJ2-3; 8 bases align to TRBD2. CDR3 size: 18 residues. V shed 11 bases, J shed 1 base, and the junction held 20 bases outside the gene matches. Germline V gene sequence: CDR1 ENHRY, CDR2 SYGVKD. CDR3 sequence (DNA): TGTGCCGTCGACAGCTCGGCTAGCGGGTTACTCCGCACAGATACGCAGTATTTT. Protein sequence: CAVDSSASGLLRTDTQYF.

The rearrangement links TRBV9 to TRBJ2-7; D perhaps matches TRBD2 (6 bases). The CDR3 extends over 13 amino acids. The V gene's germline CDR1 is SGDLS and CDR2 YYNGEE. V shed 5 bases and J shed 6 bases, with 15 bases lying between them. Here the CDR3 reads CASSPGLITEQYF. CDR3 in DNA: TGTGCCAGCAGTCCGGGACTGATCACCGAGCAGTACTTC.

The V call is TRBV24-1, the J call TRBJ2-3; 12 positions match TRBD2. The CDR3 is 15 amino acids. After removal of 6 bases from V and 5 bases from J, the junction contained 5 bases not matched to a gene. Per the germline V gene, CDR1 is KGHDR and CDR2 is SFDVKD. CDR3 loop: CATSTSGGWGDTQYF. DNA of the CDR3: TGTGCCACCAGTACTAGCGGGGGGTGGGGAGATACGCAGTATTTT.

The gene calls are TRBV4-3 and TRBJ1-6; 9 bases align to TRBD1. Trimming took 0 bases from V and 10 from J; bases not matched to a gene: 4. The germline V gene has CDR1 LGHNA and CDR2 YSLEER. The CDR3 runs 15 residues. The CDR3 reads CASSQDRDRESPLHF. The CDR3 DNA follows: TGCGCCAGCAGCCAAGATCGGGACAGGGAATCACCCCTCCACTTT.

This clone was seen only once. The same CDR3 can be traced to other DNA sequences in this sample. This chain uses TRBV7-2 with TRBJ2-7; D remains unclear. This CDR3 is built from 13 residues. Germline lookup yields CDR1 SGHTA and CDR2 FQGNSA. With 0 bases removed from V and 3 bases from J, the gap between germline ends came to 6 bases. As DNA, the CDR3 is TGTGCCAGCAGCTTAGCCCTCCTCTACGAGCAGTACTTC. Translating gives CASSLALLYEQYF.

This clone appeared a single time. The chain carries TRBV6-2 or TRBV6-3 and TRBJ1-2; D not resolved. The ends were cut back, 0 bases at V and 9 bases at J, with 11 bases in the middle. Germline CDR1 is MNHEY and CDR2 is SVGEGT. There are 13 residues in the CDR3. CDR3 DNA sequence: TGTGCCAGCAGTTACTCGCTTCGAACTAGCTACACCTTC. Translated: CASSYSLRTSYTF.

This clone was recorded a few times. The chain couples TRBV2 to TRBJ1-2; 10 bases agree with TRBD1. The CDR3 runs to 14 residues. The V gene's germline CDR1 is SNHLY and CDR2 FYNNEI. V shed 4 bases, J shed 7 bases, and the junction held 6 bases outside the gene matches. CDR3 sequence (DNA): TGTGCCAGCAGTGGACAGGGGGCGGTTGTTGGCTACACCTTC. Encoded protein: CASSGQGAVVGYTF.

This sequence joins TRBV28 and TRBJ2-1; 7 bases agree with TRBD2. V was pared by 4 bases and J by 7 bases, with 10 bases of the junction left unmatched. CDR3 size: 15 residues. The germline V gene encodes CDR1 MDHEN and CDR2 SYDVKM. The CDR3 DNA follows: TGTGCCAGCAGTTCCCCCCCTAGCGGCCATAATGAGCAGTTCTTC. Its protein product is CASSSPPSGHNEQFF.

The V call is TRBV5-1, the J call TRBJ2-1, with D unresolved. The ends were cut back, 0 bases at V and 0 bases at J, with 7 bases in the middle. The germline gives CDR1 SGHRS, CDR2 YFSETQ. The CDR3 consists of 15 residues. The CDR3: CASSLGLSSYNEQFF. For the CDR3, the DNA is TGCGCCAGCAGCTTGGGATTGAGCTCCTACAATGAGCAGTTCTTC.

V is TRBV19 and J is TRBJ2-7; 7 bases line up with TRBD1. This CDR3 spans 14 amino acids. The V gene end was trimmed by 5 bases and the J gene end by 2 bases; junction bases not matched to a gene: 6. Germline V gives CDR1 LNHDA, CDR2 SQIVND (reference sequence). CDR3 DNA: TGTGCCAGTAGTGTTTCAGGGGGACCCTACGAGCAGTACTTC. Its protein product is CASSVSGGPYEQYF.

V and J are TRBV2 and TRBJ2-1; possible D gene TRBD2, 5 bases. Trimming pared 2 bases from V and 0 bases from J, leaving 8 bases between. Germline CDR1 SNHLY, CDR2 FYNNEI. The CDR3 consists of 15 residues. The CDR3 DNA is TGTGCCAGCAGTGAAATCAGCGGCTCCTACAATGAGCAGTTCTTC. Translation: CASSEISGSYNEQFF.